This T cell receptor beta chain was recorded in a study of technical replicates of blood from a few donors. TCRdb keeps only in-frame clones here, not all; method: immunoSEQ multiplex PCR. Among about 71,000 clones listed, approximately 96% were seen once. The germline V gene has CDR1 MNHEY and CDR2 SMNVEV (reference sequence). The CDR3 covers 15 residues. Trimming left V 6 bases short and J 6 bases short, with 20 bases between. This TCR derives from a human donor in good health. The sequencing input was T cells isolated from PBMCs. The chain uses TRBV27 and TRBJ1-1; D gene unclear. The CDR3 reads CASSPSSGFDAEAFF. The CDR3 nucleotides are TGTGCCAGCAGCCCCTCTTCCGGGTTTGATGCTGAAGCTTTCTTT.